The entry that follows covers one T cell receptor (beta chain) sequence. Its cognate antigen is unknown. One end of the junction is discordant with germline, which a read error may explain. This record belongs to a study of metastatic and nonmetastatic thyroid tumors. The wider study: Peripheral blood and tumor or nodule samples from malignant and benign thyroid patients were compared.

Whole-study results and caveats: Versus benign nodules, malignant thyroid tumors reportedly had significantly higher TCR beta diversity, in blood and tumor.

In the original processing: The study's classifier, a distant-metastasis tool for papillary thyroid cancer, was built using CDR3 differences across clinicopathological groups. TCRdb re-clonotyped the PCR reads through MiXCR. It is TCRdb's table, rather than the study itself, that gives the V and J calls and clone size. The sample holds some 31,000 clones, roughly 4% seen once. This CDR3 has 15 amino acids. Germline V CDR1 and CDR2: MNHNS, SASEGT. Patients underwent thyroid surgery, and none had received any treatment before it. This receptor was obtained from a female donor with papillary thyroid cancer or a benign thyroid nodule (not recorded which). Some clones in this sample may be carry-over from other donors' samples. The specimen sequenced was blood. The rearrangement uses TRBV6-1 and TRBJ1-3, with D hard to call. The CDR3 bases are TGTGCCTGCAGTGAATTGGCAGGCTCTGGAAACACCATATATTTT. It translates to CACSELAGSGNTIYF.